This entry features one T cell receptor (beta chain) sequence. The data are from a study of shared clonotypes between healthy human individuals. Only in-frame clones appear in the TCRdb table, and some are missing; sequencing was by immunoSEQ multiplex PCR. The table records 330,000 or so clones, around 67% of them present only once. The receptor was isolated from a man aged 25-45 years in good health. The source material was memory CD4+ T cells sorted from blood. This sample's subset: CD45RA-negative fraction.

CDR3 bases: TGTGCCAGTAGTCTTTTTAGCGGGAGCGAGCAGTACTTC. Translation: CASSLFSGSEQYF. The chain is built from TRBV19 and TRBJ2-7; 9 nucleotides match TRBD2. The CDR3 consists of 13 residues. The junction had 5 bases not matched to a gene; V was cut back by 5 bases and J by 6 bases. Germline lookup yields CDR1 LNHDA and CDR2 SQIVND (reference sequence).